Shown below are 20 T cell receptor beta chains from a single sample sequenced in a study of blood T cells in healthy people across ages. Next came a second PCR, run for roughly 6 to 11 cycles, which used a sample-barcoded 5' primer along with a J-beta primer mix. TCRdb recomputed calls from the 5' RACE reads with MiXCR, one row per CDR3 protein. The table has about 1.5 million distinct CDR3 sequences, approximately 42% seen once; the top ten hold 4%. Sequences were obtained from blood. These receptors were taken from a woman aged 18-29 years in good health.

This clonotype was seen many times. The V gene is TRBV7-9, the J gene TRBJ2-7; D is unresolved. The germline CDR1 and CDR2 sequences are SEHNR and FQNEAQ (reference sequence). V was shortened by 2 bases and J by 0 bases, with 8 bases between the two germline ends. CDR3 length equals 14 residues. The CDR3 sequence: CASSLPGSSYEQYF. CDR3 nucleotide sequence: TGTGCCAGCAGCTTACCCGGGTCCTCCTACGAGCAGTACTTC.

The CDR3 DNA reads as TGTGCCAGCAGCTCACAGGGCTGGGGCTACACCTTC. Its translation: CASSSQGWGYTF. This rearrangement joins TRBV7-2 to TRBJ1-2; possibly TRBD1 for D (6 bases). The germline V gene encodes CDR1 SGHTA and CDR2 FQGNSA. The V and J ends lost 4 bases and 8 bases respectively, with 11 bases between them. The CDR3 consists of 12 residues.

The chain's CDR3 is CASSLVAGGHGYTF. The CDR3 nucleotides read TGCGCCAGCAGCTTGGTCGCAGGGGGGCACGGCTACACCTTC. The chain carries TRBV5-1 and TRBJ1-2, with 7 bases fitting TRBD1. Losses at the gene ends were 0 bases for V and 8 bases for J; bases not matched to a gene: 7. The germline gives CDR1 SGHRS, CDR2 YFSETQ. The CDR3 has 14 amino acids.

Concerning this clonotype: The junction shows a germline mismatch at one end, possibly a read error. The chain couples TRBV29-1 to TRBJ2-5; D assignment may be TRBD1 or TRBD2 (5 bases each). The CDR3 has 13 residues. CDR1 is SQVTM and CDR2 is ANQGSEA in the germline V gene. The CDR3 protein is CSGEDRGGETQYF. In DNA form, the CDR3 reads TGCAGCGGTGAAGATCGTGGGGGAGAGACCCAGTACTTC.

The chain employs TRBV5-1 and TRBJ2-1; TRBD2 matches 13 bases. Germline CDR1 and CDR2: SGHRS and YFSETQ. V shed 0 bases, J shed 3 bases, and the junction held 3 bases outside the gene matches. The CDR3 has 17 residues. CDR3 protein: CASSLDGLAGVYNEQFF. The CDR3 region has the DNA TGCGCCAGCAGCTTGGATGGACTAGCGGGAGTCTACAATGAGCAGTTCTTC. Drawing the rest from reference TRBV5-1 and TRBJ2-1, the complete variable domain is KAGVTQTPRYLIKTRGQQVTLSCSPISGHRSVSWYQQTPGQGLQFLFEYFSETQRNKGNFPGRFSGRQFSNSRSEMNVSTLELGDSALYLCASSLDGLAGVYNEQFFGPGTRLTVL.

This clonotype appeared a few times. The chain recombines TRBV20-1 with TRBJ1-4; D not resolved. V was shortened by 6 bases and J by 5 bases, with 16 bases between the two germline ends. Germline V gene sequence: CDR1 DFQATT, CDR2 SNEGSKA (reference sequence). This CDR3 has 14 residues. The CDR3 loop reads CSAQTYEANEKLFF. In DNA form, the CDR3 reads TGCAGTGCCCAGACATACGAAGCCAATGAAAAACTGTTTTTT.

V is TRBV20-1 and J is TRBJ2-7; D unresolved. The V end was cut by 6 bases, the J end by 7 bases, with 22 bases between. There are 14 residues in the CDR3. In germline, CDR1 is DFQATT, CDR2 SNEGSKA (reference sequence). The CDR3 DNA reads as TGCAGTGCCCCCCACTTTATCTCCTACAATGAGCAGTACTTC. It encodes CSAPHFISYNEQYF.

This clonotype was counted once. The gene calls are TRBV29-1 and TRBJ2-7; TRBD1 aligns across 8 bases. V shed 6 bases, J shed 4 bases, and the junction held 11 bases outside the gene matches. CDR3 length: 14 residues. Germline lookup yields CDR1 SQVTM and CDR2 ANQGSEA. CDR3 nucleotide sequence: TGCAGCGTCGATACCGGGACAGGACCTTACGAGCAGTACTTC. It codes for CSVDTGTGPYEQYF.

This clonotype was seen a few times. Written as DNA, the CDR3 is TGTGCCAGCAGTATGGGCCCCCTCAGCGGGGGGACTTCGTACCAAGAGACCCAGTACTTC. It yields the protein CASSMGPLSGGTSYQETQYF. The V call is TRBV12-3 or TRBV12-4, the J call TRBJ2-5, with 9 nucleotides matching TRBD2. V gave up 5 bases and J gave up 0 bases; unmatched junction bases: 19. This CDR3 is 20 amino acids long.

The CDR3: CASSFDGKGDRTDTQYF. Here the CDR3 DNA reads TGTGCCAGCAGCTTCGATGGGAAGGGTGACAGAACAGATACGCAGTATTTT. The V gene is TRBV7-8, the J gene TRBJ2-3; maybe TRBD1 (5 bases). V was shortened by 3 bases and J by 3 bases, with 19 bases between the two germline ends. This CDR3 has 17 residues. Per germline, CDR1 SGHVS and CDR2 FQNEAQ.

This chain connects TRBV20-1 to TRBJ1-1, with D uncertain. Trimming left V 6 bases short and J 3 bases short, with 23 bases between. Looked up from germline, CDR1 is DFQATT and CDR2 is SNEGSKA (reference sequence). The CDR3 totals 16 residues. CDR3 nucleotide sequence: TGCAGTGCGCACCCTCGCAGGAGGCGACTCGACACTGAAGCTTTCTTT. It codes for CSAHPRRRRLDTEAFF.

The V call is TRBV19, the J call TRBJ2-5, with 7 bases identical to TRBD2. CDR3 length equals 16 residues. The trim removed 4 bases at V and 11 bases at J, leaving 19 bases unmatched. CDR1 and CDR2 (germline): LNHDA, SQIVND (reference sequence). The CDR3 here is CASSKRSGYGYNEQYF. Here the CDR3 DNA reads TGTGCCAGTAGTAAGCGTAGCGGGTACGGGTACAATGAGCAGTACTTC.

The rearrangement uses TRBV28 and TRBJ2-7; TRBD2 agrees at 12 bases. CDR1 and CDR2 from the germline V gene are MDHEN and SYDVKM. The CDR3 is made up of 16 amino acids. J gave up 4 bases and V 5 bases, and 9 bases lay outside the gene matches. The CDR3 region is CASSTGLAGNFYEQYF. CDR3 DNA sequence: TGTGCCAGCAGTACAGGACTAGCGGGGAACTTTTACGAGCAGTACTTC.

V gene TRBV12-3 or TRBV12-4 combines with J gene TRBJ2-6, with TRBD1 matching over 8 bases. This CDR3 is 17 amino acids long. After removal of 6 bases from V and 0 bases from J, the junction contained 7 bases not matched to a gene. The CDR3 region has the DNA TGTGCCAGCAGGGCCGGGACAGGAGGCTCTGGGGCCAACGTCCTGACTTTC. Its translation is CASRAGTGGSGANVLTF.

The DNA of the CDR3 is TGCGCCAGCAGCTTGGGGACTAGCAGGGATTCCTACGAGCAGTACTTC. Amino acids: CASSLGTSRDSYEQYF. The V and J genes are TRBV5-1 and TRBJ2-7; 8 bases align to TRBD2. There are 16 residues in the CDR3. The V gene's germline CDR1 is SGHRS and CDR2 YFSETQ. The V gene end was trimmed by 0 bases and the J gene end by 1 base; junction bases not matched to a gene: 6.

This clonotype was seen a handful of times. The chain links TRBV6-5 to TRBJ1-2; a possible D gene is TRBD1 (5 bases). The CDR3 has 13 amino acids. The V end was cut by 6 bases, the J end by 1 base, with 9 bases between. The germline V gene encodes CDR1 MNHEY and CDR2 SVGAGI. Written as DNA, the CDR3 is TGTGCCAGCAGACGGGGACTTAACTATGGCTACACCTTC. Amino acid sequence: CASRRGLNYGYTF.

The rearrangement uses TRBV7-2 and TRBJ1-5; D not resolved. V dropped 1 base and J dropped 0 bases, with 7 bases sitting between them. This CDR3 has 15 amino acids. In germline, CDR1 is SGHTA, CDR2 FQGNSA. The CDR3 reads CASSLEHHSNQPQHF. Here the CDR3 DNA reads TGTGCCAGCAGCTTAGAACACCATAGCAATCAGCCCCAGCATTTT.

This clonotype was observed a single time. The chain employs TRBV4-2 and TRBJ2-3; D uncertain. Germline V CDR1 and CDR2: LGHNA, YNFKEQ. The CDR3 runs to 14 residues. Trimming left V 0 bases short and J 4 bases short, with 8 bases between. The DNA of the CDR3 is TGTGCCAGCAGCCAAGATGGAAACTCAGATACGCAGTATTTT. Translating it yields CASSQDGNSDTQYF.

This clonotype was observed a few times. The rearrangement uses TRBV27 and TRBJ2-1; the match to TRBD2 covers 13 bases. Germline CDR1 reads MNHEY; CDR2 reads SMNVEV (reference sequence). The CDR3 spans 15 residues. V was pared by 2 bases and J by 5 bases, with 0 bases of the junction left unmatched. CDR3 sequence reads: CASSLGTSGDNEQFF. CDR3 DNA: TGTGCCAGCAGTTTAGGGACTAGCGGGGACAATGAGCAGTTCTTC.

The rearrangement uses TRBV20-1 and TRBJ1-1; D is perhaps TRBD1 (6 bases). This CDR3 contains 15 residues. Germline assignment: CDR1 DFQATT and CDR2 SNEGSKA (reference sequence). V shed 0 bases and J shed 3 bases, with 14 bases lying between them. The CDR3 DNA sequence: TGCAGTGCTAGAGAAAGGGGGAAACATGACACTGAAGCTTTCTTT. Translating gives CSARERGKHDTEAFF.